The present T cell receptor (beta chain) was sequenced within a study of a mutant IDH1 vaccine in newly diagnosed glioma. Looking at the study overall: The first vaccination came 4-6 weeks after radiotherapy alone, or with temozolomide cycles. Study findings and constraints: Changes in the top peripheral T cell clonotypes seemingly had no bearing on pseudoprogression.

As concerns this clone: As yet, its antigen is unknown.

TCRdb's table, derived via immunoSEQ multiplex PCR, lists solely in-frame clones and lacks some. The data contain 70,000 to 90,000 clones, 85% of them singletons. V gave up 3 bases and J gave up 6 bases, with 9 bases separating them. Germline V gene data show CDR1 as SEHNR and CDR2 as FQNEAQ (reference sequence). The CDR3 loop spans 13 amino acids. Time point: week 23, last vaccination. Every single dose of the vaccine, 300 ug of mutant IDH1 20-mer peptide, came with topical imiquimod. Donors harbored newly found WHO grade 3 or 4 IDH1-mutant, ATRX-lost astrocytomas. The rearrangement uses TRBV7-9 and TRBJ1-5; a weak D match, TRBD1 (5 bases). The clonotype originates from a man younger than 45 with glioma. Some clones in this sample may be carry-over from other donors' samples. The sample consisted of PBMCs, taken from a glioma patient whose treatment included an IDH1 peptide vaccine. The CDR3 is CASSLGTSQPQHF. The CDR3 DNA is TGTGCCAGCAGCTTGGGGACTTCTCAGCCCCAGCATTTT.